The T cell receptor (beta chain) under discussion was sequenced for a study of patients and donors after allogeneic stem cell transplantation. TCRdb reanalysed the RT-PCR reads using MiXCR and keeps one entry per CDR3 protein. The sample has over 150,000 distinct CDR3 sequences, roughly 31% seen once. CDR1 and CDR2 (germline): LGHDT, YNNKEL (reference sequence). The CDR3 has 14 amino acids. V shed 1 base and J shed 3 bases, with 10 bases lying between them. This clonotype was sampled from a human donor who was either an allogeneic HSCT recipient or a stem cell or donor lymphocyte infusion donor (not recorded which). It is not recorded whose cells these are; they may come from a transplant donor. J is TRBJ2-7 and V is TRBV3-1; perhaps TRBD1 as D (6 bases). Sequenced: blood, either unsorted or a sorted T cell fraction (not recorded which). In nucleotides, the CDR3 is TGTGCCAGCAGCCAAGTAGGACAGAACTACGAGCAGTACTTC. Translation: CASSQVGQNYEQYF.